The 14 T cell receptor beta chains given below trace back to one sample, sequenced in a study of blood T cells in healthy people across ages. Combining a sample-barcoded 5' primer with a J-beta primer mix, a second PCR ran for about 7 to 11 cycles. TCRdb reanalysed the 5' RACE reads using MiXCR and keeps one entry per CDR3 protein. The table lists around 990,000 distinct CDR3 sequences, around two fifths of them singletons. Source material: blood. Receptors were obtained from a man aged 18 to 29 in good health.

This clonotype was counted a few times. The V call is TRBV4-2, the J call TRBJ2-1; 7 nucleotides align to TRBD2. Looked up from germline, CDR1 is LGHNA and CDR2 is YNFKEQ. The ends lost 3 bases at V and 2 bases at J; junction bases unmatched: 1. The length of the CDR3 is 14 residues. The CDR3 loop reads CASSQGGAYNEQFF. CDR3 in DNA: TGTGCCAGCAGCCAGGGAGGGGCCTACAATGAGCAGTTCTTC.

The chain is built from TRBV20-1 and TRBJ2-3; 9 nucleotides align to TRBD2. Trimming removed 1 base from V and 4 bases from J; junction bases left unmatched: 9. This CDR3 comprises 16 residues. Germline CDR1 DFQATT, CDR2 SNEGSKA (reference sequence). The CDR3 loop is CSARAGASGEADTQYF. CDR3 bases: TGCAGTGCTAGAGCCGGAGCTAGCGGGGAAGCAGATACGCAGTATTTT.

This sequence joins TRBV20-1 and TRBJ1-2, with a possible D match to TRBD1 (5 bases). The CDR3 contains 13 residues. Germline CDR1 and CDR2: DFQATT and SNEGSKA (reference sequence). Deletions cut 6 bases from V and 3 bases from J, with 14 bases between. CDR3 sequence: CSAVRQPDYGYTF. CDR3 nucleotides: TGCAGTGCGGTTCGACAGCCGGACTATGGCTACACCTTC.

Turning to this clonotype: One end of the junction varies from germline; a read error may be responsible. The chain combines TRBV27 with TRBJ2-1; no definite D call. The V gene's germline CDR1 is MNHEY and CDR2 SMNVEV (reference sequence). The CDR3 loop spans 16 amino acids. In DNA form, the CDR3 reads TGTGCCAGCAGCCTTATCACAGTCAGCTCCTACGATGAGCAGTTCTTC. It is translated as CASSLITVSSYDEQFF.

In the case of this clonotype: A much larger clonotype is one base distant, so this may be a read error. The rearrangement joins TRBV20-1 to TRBJ1-2; D is possibly TRBD1 (5 bases). The CDR3 contains 18 residues. From germline, CDR1 is DFQATT and CDR2 SNEGSKA (reference sequence). CDR3 DNA sequence: TGCAGTGCTAGAGATGGGGACGGCAGTGCCCAAGCTAACTATGACTACACCTTC. The encoded protein is CSARDGDGSAQANYDYTF.

This clonotype was observed once. The V call is TRBV7-2, the J call TRBJ1-3; no definite D call. Trimming cost V 2 bases and J 4 bases, with 9 bases left between them. The CDR3 length is 14 residues. Germline assignment: CDR1 SGHTA and CDR2 FQGNSA. The CDR3 sequence: CASSLHGAGNTIYF. The CDR3 DNA reads TGTGCCAGCAGCTTACACGGTGCGGGAAACACCATATATTTT.

This sequence joins TRBV9 and TRBJ2-7, with TRBD2 matching over 7 bases. The J call may be mistaken, given a closer DNA end match to TRBJ2-5. The CDR3 spans 16 residues. The germline V gene encodes CDR1 SGDLS and CDR2 YYNGEE. The CDR3 DNA sequence: TGTGCCAGCAGCGTAGGTGGTAGCGGGTACATGCCGACCCAGTACTTC. As protein: CASSVGGSGYMPTQYF.

V and J are TRBV6-1 and TRBJ2-6; 7 positions agree with TRBD1. Per the germline V gene, CDR1 is MNHNS and CDR2 is SASEGT. J was trimmed by 4 bases and V by 5 bases; bases with no gene match: 8. The CDR3 has 16 residues. CDR3 in DNA: TGTGCCAGCAGTCGCATCGGGACAGTAGGGGCCAACGTCCTGACTTTC. This gives the protein CASSRIGTVGANVLTF.

The sample holds a few counts of this clonotype. A read error may explain this, as a much larger clone is one base away. V and J are TRBV12-3 or TRBV12-4 and TRBJ2-3; possible D gene TRBD2, 6 bases. The V and J ends lost 6 bases and 5 bases respectively, with 12 bases between them. The CDR3 is 13 residues long. CDR3 amino acids: CASRGLEGDTQYF. CDR3 coding DNA: TGTGCCAGCAGGGGACTGGAGGGAGATACGCAGTATTTT.

The sample holds a few counts of this clonotype. V usage is TRBV7-3 and J usage is TRBJ2-1, with a tentative D call TRBD2 (5 bases). This CDR3 is 13 amino acids long. V lost 3 bases and J lost 8, with 11 bases in between. Germline-derived CDR1 and CDR2 are SGHTA and FQGTGA. CDR3 nucleotides: TGTGCCAGCAGCTTGTCAGGAGGACATGAGCAGTTCTTC. This translates into CASSLSGGHEQFF.

The chain combines TRBV7-8 with TRBJ1-2; TRBD1 might be the D (5 bases). The CDR3 has 13 residues. V gave up 5 bases and J gave up 8 bases, with 15 bases separating them. Germline V CDR1 and CDR2: SGHVS, FQNEAQ. The CDR3 is CASSPNRFGGYTF. CDR3 in DNA: TGTGCCAGCAGCCCTAACAGGTTCGGGGGCTACACCTTC.

This clonotype was seen only a few times. The genes are TRBV7-2 and TRBJ1-2, with D unclear. V was shortened by 7 bases and J by 2 bases, with 11 bases between the two germline ends. The V gene's germline CDR1 is SGHTA and CDR2 FQGNSA. The CDR3 totals 13 residues. This chain's CDR3 is CASTPAANYGYTF. Here the CDR3 DNA reads TGTGCCAGCACCCCAGCAGCGAACTATGGCTACACCTTC.

This clonotype has only a few counts. This sequence joins TRBV4-2 and TRBJ2-1, with D perhaps TRBD2 (6 bases). The V gene's germline CDR1 is LGHNA and CDR2 YNFKEQ. V dropped 3 bases and J dropped 4 bases, with 16 bases sitting between them. The CDR3 totals 16 residues. The CDR3 DNA reads TGTGCCAGCAGCCACCCGGACTACCCCGGTTACAATGAGCAGTTCTTC. Protein product: CASSHPDYPGYNEQFF.

This clonotype was found a few times. The CDR3 bases are TGCAGTGCTATGGAGGCATTCTCGAGCAATCAGCCCCAGCATTTT. Its protein is CSAMEAFSSNQPQHF. J is TRBJ1-5 and V is TRBV20-1; D remains ambiguous. CDR1 DFQATT and CDR2 SNEGSKA come from the germline V gene (reference sequence). The CDR3 covers 15 residues. V shed 4 bases and J shed 1 base, with 14 bases lying between them.